The clone carrying this T cell receptor beta chain has only a few counts. The antigen is not known. Based on CD45RO/CCR7/CD25/CD127/CD95/CD27, CD4+ regulatory, stem cell-like memory, naive and central memory cells were sorted. Sequenced material consisted of expressed TCRB transcripts (all of the isolated RNA was reverse transcribed). Data came from immunoSEQ multiplex PCR; TCRdb stores just in-frame clones and leaves some out. The data show about 160,000 clones, approximately 8.4% seen once. These data originate in a study of beta chain features in type 1 diabetes. Findings of the study overall: Type 1 diabetes patients had fewer VDJ junction insertions and more deletions.

This receptor was identified in a woman aged 18-30 years in good health. Sample: central memory CD4+ T cells from blood.

For the CDR3, the DNA is TGTGCCAGCAGCCCCGAAGGAGCGGGGCAGTACTTC. Translation gives CASSPEGAGQYF. This sequence joins TRBV4-2 and TRBJ2-7, with D possibly matching TRBD2 (6 bases). The CDR3 spans 12 residues. With 4 bases removed from V and 9 bases from J, the gap between germline ends came to 13 bases. Per germline, CDR1 LGHNA and CDR2 YNFKEQ.